This T cell receptor beta chain was identified in a study of T cell repertoires in cytomegalovirus infection. The germline V and J ends were trimmed by 4 bases and 3 bases, with 15 bases remaining between them. The germline V gene has CDR1 MNHEY and CDR2 SMNVEV (reference sequence). This CDR3 spans 15 amino acids. This clonotype was counted a few times. The antigen is not known. TCRdb independently ran MiXCR on the reads; one entry per CDR3 protein. Seen here are some 62,000 distinct CDR3 sequences, roughly 21% observed once, and the top ten hold roughly two thirds. Study-level findings and limits: HLA-C-restricted CMV-specific TCR beta clonotypes were dominant in the ex vivo response.

The receptor comes from a human donor in good health (CMV status not recorded). Some clones in this sample may be carry-over from other donors' samples. The chain carries TRBV27 and TRBJ1-1; the D gene is possibly TRBD1 (6 bases). This material consisted of CD8+ T cells from cultured PBMCs, taken from culture after CMV antigen stimulation. Written as DNA, the CDR3 is TGTGCCAGCAGTTACAGGGCTCGGGGTGACACTGAAGCTTTCTTT. Translating it yields CASSYRARGDTEAFF.